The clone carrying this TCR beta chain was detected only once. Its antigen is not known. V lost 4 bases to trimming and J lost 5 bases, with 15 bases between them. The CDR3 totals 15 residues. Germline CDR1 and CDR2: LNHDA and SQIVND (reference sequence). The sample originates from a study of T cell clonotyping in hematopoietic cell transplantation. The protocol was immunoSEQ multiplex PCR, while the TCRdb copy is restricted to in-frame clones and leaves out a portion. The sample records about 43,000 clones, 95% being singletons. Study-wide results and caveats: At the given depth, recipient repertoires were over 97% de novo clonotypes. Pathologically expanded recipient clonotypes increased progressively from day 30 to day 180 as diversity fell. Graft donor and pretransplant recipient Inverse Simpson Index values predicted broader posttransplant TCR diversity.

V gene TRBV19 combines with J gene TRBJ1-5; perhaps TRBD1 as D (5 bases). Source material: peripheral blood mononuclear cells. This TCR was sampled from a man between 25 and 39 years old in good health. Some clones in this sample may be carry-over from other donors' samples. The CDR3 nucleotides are TGTGCCAGTAGTACCCACCGGGGGAATGATCAGCCCCAGCATTTT. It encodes CASSTHRGNDQPQHF.